This TCR beta chain was recorded in a study of blood T cell repertoires in COVID-19. Across the whole study: PBMCs, B-cell-depleted T cells, or T cells provided the cDNA or gDNA that made up the material.

Sequencing was performed with immunoSEQ multiplex PCR; in TCRdb, only in-frame clones are kept and a portion is missing. This sample yields about 70,000 clones, of which approximately 86% are seen a single time; roughly 1.4% belongs to the top ten. The CDR3 covers 13 residues. The germline CDR1 and CDR2 sequences are MDHEN and SYDVKM. V shed 5 bases and J shed 9 bases, with 14 bases lying between them. The sample consisted of peripheral blood. The clonotype comes from an older woman with acute or convalescent COVID-19. The V gene is TRBV28, the J gene TRBJ1-5; perhaps TRBD1 as D (6 bases). CDR3 loop: CASSVDSTRPQHF. CDR3 sequence (DNA): TGTGCCAGCAGTGTGGACAGCACGCGGCCCCAGCATTTT.